This T cell receptor beta chain was recovered during a study of cytomegalovirus exposure and HLA in healthy donors. Study-wide results and caveats: In presence/absence analyses, roughly uniform sequencing depth across donors was assumed. Upon later analysis, TCR association rates were observed to vary by HLA locus, being highest for DRB1 and lowest for HLA-C.

V shed 7 bases and J 6 bases; nucleotides not matched to a gene: 5. Germline CDR1 MNHNY, CDR2 SVGAGI (reference sequence). This CDR3 region has 13 residues. As to this clone: Its matching antigen is unknown.

The PCR contained 60 Vbeta and 13 Jbeta primers. The table came from immunoSEQ multiplex PCR; TCRdb's copy has only in-frame clones and leaves some out. The table shows 150,000 to 200,000 clones, with roughly four fifths occurring only once. What was sequenced was PBMCs. The rearrangement uses TRBV6-6 and TRBJ2-7; 11 positions agree with TRBD1. This receptor was taken from a male donor in good health and CMV-seronegative. CDR3 DNA: TGTGCCAGCAACCGGGACAGGGGGGGCGAGCAGTACTTC. This codes for CASNRDRGGEQYF.